The T cell receptor (beta chain) under discussion was sequenced for a study of blood T cell repertoires in COVID-19. Looking at the study overall: Specimens from acute and convalescent COVID-19 originated in the United States, Italy and Spain. Sources were T cells, B-cell-depleted T cells, or PBMCs; the material itself was cDNA or gDNA.

The table came from immunoSEQ multiplex PCR; TCRdb's copy has only in-frame clones and leaves some out. The table includes approximately 300,000 clones, around 91% detected once. With 0 bases removed from V and 1 base from J, the gap between germline ends came to 9 bases. Germline lookup yields CDR1 MNHEY and CDR2 SVGAGI. The length of the CDR3 is 15 residues. Those who participated ranged in age from roughly 18 to 100 years and resided in about two dozen US areas. Participant reports of clinical history set cohort assignment. Sequenced input: PBMCs or T cells enriched from blood (not recorded which). This chain connects TRBV6-5 to TRBJ1-1; D gene uncertain. This TCR was sampled from a young woman with acute COVID-19. CDR3 in DNA: TGTGCCAGCAGTTACTCGCTGGGCAGGAACACTGAAGCTTTCTTT. Translated: CASSYSLGRNTEAFF.